These 23 T cell receptor beta chains came from one sample sequenced in a study of blood T cell repertoires in COVID-19. Here immunoSEQ multiplex PCR was the method, and the copy in TCRdb shows in-frame clones only, minus some. Of 250,000 or so clones detected, approximately 89% appear once; the ten largest clones hold about 3.4%. Sequenced input: PBMCs or T cells enriched from blood (not recorded which). The origin of the receptors is a middle-aged woman who had been exposed to COVID-19.

The gene calls are TRBV18 and TRBJ2-5; TRBD2 matches 9 bases. Looked up from germline, CDR1 is KGHSH and CDR2 is LQKENI. This CDR3 has 13 residues. V trimming: 8 bases; J trimming: 4 bases; junction bases outside the gene matches: 5. The CDR3 DNA is TGTGCCAGCGCAAGCGGGAGGCGAGAGACCCAGTACTTC. Translated, it gives CASASGRRETQYF.

The rearrangement joins TRBV6-2 or TRBV6-3 to TRBJ2-1; possibly TRBD1 for D (5 bases). The CDR3 extends over 17 amino acids. Germline-derived CDR1 and CDR2 are MNHEY and SVGEGT. V was pared by 2 bases and J by 3 bases, with 17 bases between. CDR3 coding DNA: TGTGCCAGCAGTTACGCTGGCAGGGTCGATGGCTACAATGAGCAGTTCTTC. Encoded protein: CASSYAGRVDGYNEQFF.

The rearrangement joins TRBV25-1 to TRBJ1-5; 9 bases agree with TRBD1. This CDR3 comprises 16 residues. The germline V gene encodes CDR1 MGHDK and CDR2 SYGVNS. V gave up 4 bases and J gave up 4 bases; unmatched junction bases: 8. CDR3 loop: CASSARDRESNQPQHF. Here the CDR3 DNA reads TGTGCCAGCAGTGCTAGGGACAGGGAGTCAAATCAGCCCCAGCATTTT. Together with reference TRBV25-1 and TRBJ1-5, the CDR3 gives the full variable domain: EADIYQTPRYLVIGTGKKITLECSQTMGHDKMYWYQQDPGMELHLIHYSYGVNSTEKGDLSSESTVSRIRTEHFPLTLESARPSHTSQYLCASSARDRESNQPQHFGDGTRLSIL.

The J gene is TRBJ2-1, the V gene TRBV24-1, with 10 bases matching TRBD2. The V segment lost 6 bases and the J segment 4 bases; nucleotides outside the gene matches: 8. The CDR3 totals 16 residues. Germline CDR1 KGHDR, CDR2 SFDVKD. CDR3 amino acids: CATSRTSGKAYNEQFF. CDR3 in DNA: TGTGCCACCAGTCGTACTAGCGGGAAGGCTTACAATGAGCAGTTCTTC.

The rearrangement joins TRBV30 to TRBJ1-4; D may be TRBD1 (5 bases). V was cut by 3 bases and J by 0 bases, with 23 bases left in between. The CDR3 sequence is 19 residues long. Germline CDR1 and CDR2: GTSNPN and SVGIG (reference sequence). CDR3 sequence (DNA): TGTGCCTGGAGCATCCCCAATCGGCAGGGCTGGGCAACTAATGAAAAACTGTTTTTT. This gives the protein CAWSIPNRQGWATNEKLFF.

The chain's CDR3 is CASSRDRGSGELFF. For the CDR3, the DNA is TGTGCCAGCAGCCGGGACAGGGGTTCCGGGGAGCTGTTTTTT. This rearrangement joins TRBV5-4 to TRBJ2-2, with 10 positions matching TRBD1. Trimming cost V 4 bases and J 6 bases; bases outside gene matches: 3. Germline V lookup: CDR1 SGHNT, CDR2 YYREEE (reference sequence). The CDR3 is 14 residues long.

A few counts support this clone. This chain uses TRBV6-2 or TRBV6-3 with TRBJ1-5; 8 bases line up with TRBD1. Germline V CDR1 and CDR2: MNHEY, SVGEGT. J lost 2 bases, V lost 5 bases, and 5 bases had no gene match. The length of the CDR3 is 15 residues. CDR3 sequence (DNA): TGTGCCAGCAGTCAGGGGGCTCGGGGCAATCAGCCCCAGCATTTT. This gives the protein CASSQGARGNQPQHF.

V and J are TRBV11-2 and TRBJ2-1, with 9 bases identical to TRBD2. The CDR3 contains 15 residues. V dropped 0 bases and J dropped 7; count of bases not matched to a gene: 4. CDR1 SGHAT and CDR2 FQNNGV come from the germline V gene. CDR3 nucleotides: TGTGCCAGCAGCTTAGACGGACTAGCGTGGAATGAGCAGTTCTTC. Translated: CASSLDGLAWNEQFF.

The rearrangement links TRBV5-1 to TRBJ2-1, with 13 bases fitting TRBD2. This CDR3 comprises 15 residues. The V gene end was trimmed by 1 base and the J gene end by 10 bases; junction bases not matched to a gene: 5. Germline V gene sequence: CDR1 SGHRS, CDR2 YFSETQ. Here the CDR3 reads CASSLTSGGAGEQFF. The CDR3 DNA reads TGCGCCAGCAGCTTGACTAGCGGGGGGGCCGGGGAGCAGTTCTTC.

The chain links TRBV7-8 to TRBJ2-7, with 12 bases aligning to TRBD2. The J segment lost 4 bases and the V segment lost 0 bases, leaving 13 bases of the junction unmatched. CDR3 length: 19 amino acids. The germline CDR1 and CDR2 sequences are SGHVS and FQNEAQ. The CDR3 sequence: CASSLALAGGRSLGYEQYV. CDR3 nucleotides: TGTGCCAGCAGCTTAGCTCTAGCGGGAGGGCGATCCCTGGGATACGAGCAGTACGTC.

This chain joins TRBV27 and TRBJ1-1; a possible D gene is TRBD1 (5 bases). The germline V and J ends were trimmed by 3 bases and 5 bases, with 13 bases remaining between them. There are 14 residues in the CDR3. The germline V gene encodes CDR1 MNHEY and CDR2 SMNVEV (reference sequence). The CDR3, as DNA: TGTGCCAGCAGTTTTGCGGTCAGGGATACTGAAGCTTTCTTT. This codes for CASSFAVRDTEAFF.

This chain connects TRBV28 to TRBJ2-3, with TRBD1 as a possible D gene (7 bases). CDR1 and CDR2 from the germline V gene are MDHEN and SYDVKM. The CDR3 is made up of 16 amino acids. V dropped 10 bases and J dropped 1 base, with 21 bases sitting between them. The CDR3 loop reads CAINGGTALRTDTQYF. The DNA for the CDR3 is TGTGCCATAAACGGCGGGACAGCCCTTCGCACAGATACGCAGTATTTT. Drawing the rest from reference TRBV28 and TRBJ2-3, the complete variable domain is DVKVTQSSRYLVKRTGEKVFLECVQDMDHENMFWYRQDPGLGLRLIYFSYDVKMKEKGDIPEGYSVSREKKERFSLILESASTNQTSMYLCAINGGTALRTDTQYFGPGTRLTVL.

This chain uses TRBV4-1 with TRBJ1-2; D possibly corresponds to TRBD1 (5 bases). The germline CDR1 and CDR2 sequences are MGHRA and YSYEKL. V lost 0 bases to trimming and J lost 3 bases, with 17 bases between them. This CDR3 spans 17 amino acids. The CDR3 reads CASSQDEGRSRDYGYTF. CDR3 nucleotide sequence: TGCGCCAGCAGCCAAGACGAGGGGAGGTCCCGAGACTATGGCTACACCTTC.

The gene calls are TRBV2 and TRBJ1-4, with 9 bases fitting TRBD1. The CDR3 has 15 residues. Germline loops: CDR1 SNHLY, CDR2 FYNNEI. J gave up 1 base and V 8 bases, and 5 bases lay outside the gene matches. The chain's CDR3 is CASSGQGVTNEKLFF. Here the CDR3 DNA reads TGTGCCAGCTCGGGACAGGGAGTAACTAATGAAAAACTGTTTTTT.

The CDR3 sequence: CASGTGMNTEAFF. The CDR3 bases are TGTGCCAGCGGGACAGGGATGAACACTGAAGCTTTCTTT. This chain links TRBV9 with TRBJ1-1, with 9 nucleotides matching TRBD1. The V gene's germline CDR1 is SGDLS and CDR2 YYNGEE. This CDR3 has 13 amino acids. V gave up 7 bases and J gave up 0 bases; unmatched junction bases: 1.

The rearrangement links TRBV10-1 to TRBJ2-7; 14 nucleotides line up with TRBD2. There are 20 residues in the CDR3. In germline, CDR1 is WNHNN, CDR2 SYGVQD (reference sequence). Losses at the gene ends were 6 bases for V and 3 bases for J; bases not matched to a gene: 19. The CDR3 is CASSSPSWTSGRRKYYEQYV. CDR3 DNA sequence: TGCGCCAGCAGCTCCCCCTCATGGACTAGCGGGAGGAGAAAATACTACGAGCAGTACGTC.

The chain recombines TRBV19 with TRBJ2-3, with 9 bases matching TRBD1. V dropped 4 bases and J dropped 8; count of bases not matched to a gene: 13. The CDR3 extends over 16 amino acids. Germline lookup yields CDR1 LNHDA and CDR2 SQIVND (reference sequence). The CDR3 spells CASSTTGTGSLSTQYF. The CDR3 DNA reads as TGTGCCAGTAGTACCACCGGGACAGGGTCCCTAAGTACGCAGTATTTT. Full variable domain (remainder filled in from reference TRBV19 and TRBJ2-3): DGGITQSPKYLFRKEGQNVTLSCEQNLNHDAMYWYRQDPGQGLRLIYYSQIVNDFQKGDIAEGYSVSREKKESFPLTVTSAQKNPTAFYLCASSTTGTGSLSTQYFGPGTRLTVL.

The rearrangement links TRBV7-2 to TRBJ1-5; weak D call: TRBD1 (6 bases). CDR3 length equals 15 residues. V was cut by 4 bases and J by 0 bases, with 10 bases left in between. From germline, CDR1 is SGHTA and CDR2 FQGNSA. CDR3 region: CASSSGQTSNQPQHF. DNA of the CDR3: TGTGCCAGCAGCTCCGGACAGACTAGCAATCAGCCCCAGCATTTT.

This chain links TRBV19 with TRBJ1-5; TRBD1 is a possible D gene (5 bases). The germline V gene has CDR1 LNHDA and CDR2 SQIVND (reference sequence). This CDR3 contains 17 residues. Trimming took off 4 bases at V and 4 bases at J, with 20 bases between the two ends. The chain's CDR3 is CASSTRRGLGRNQPQHF. DNA for the CDR3: TGTGCCAGTAGTACGAGGAGGGGATTGGGCAGGAATCAGCCCCAGCATTTT.

Notes on this clone: The junction does not match germline at one end; this may be a read error. The J gene is TRBJ2-1, the V gene TRBV5-1, with 12 bases matching TRBD2. CDR3 length equals 15 residues. The germline V gene has CDR1 SGHRS and CDR2 YFSETQ. CDR3 bases: TGTGCCAGCAGCACCGGACTAGCGGGATACAATGAGCAGTTCTTC. Residues: CASSTGLAGYNEQFF.

The rearrangement links TRBV6-1 to TRBJ1-3; tentative D call: TRBD1 (6 bases). V dropped 2 bases and J dropped 0 bases, with 17 bases sitting between them. CDR1 MNHNS and CDR2 SASEGT come from the germline V gene. The length of the CDR3 is 18 residues. As DNA, the CDR3 is TGTGCCAGCAGTGAATATGCCGGACAGCGTGGCTCTGGAAACACCATATATTTT. Its translation is CASSEYAGQRGSGNTIYF.

The rearrangement uses TRBV20-1 and TRBJ1-1; D is unresolved. Trimming pared 6 bases from V and 10 bases from J, leaving 15 bases between. Germline CDR1 reads DFQATT; CDR2 reads SNEGSKA (reference sequence). There are 11 residues in the CDR3. This CDR3 reads CSADGSEGAFF. CDR3 in DNA: TGCAGTGCCGACGGCAGCGAGGGAGCTTTCTTT.

V and J are TRBV10-2 and TRBJ1-1; the match to TRBD1 covers 9 bases. J lost 6 bases, V lost 11 bases, and 7 bases had no gene match. The germline gives CDR1 WSHSY, CDR2 SAAADI. This CDR3 is built from 12 residues. CDR3 amino acids: CAAGTGYAEAFF. CDR3 in DNA: TGCGCCGCCGGGACAGGGTACGCTGAAGCTTTCTTT.